The 25 T cell receptor beta chains below were found in one sample sequenced in a study of cytomegalovirus exposure and HLA in healthy donors (dated by TCRdb to 2015 to 2018). The protocol used for the library was the immunoSEQ multiplex PCR assay. For the multiplex PCR, a mixture combining 60 forward primers for TCR Vbeta segments and 13 reverse primers for TCR Jbeta segments was used. The clones in this table, taken by TCRdb from immuneACCESS, are in-frame only. Not every clone is retained; where verified, under half of the shortfall comes from an unresolved V gene, and the cause of the rest is unknown. For this sample the table gives about 300,000 clones, of which roughly 88% were detected only once. The top ten clonotypes cover around 4% of the sample. Sequencing was performed on PBMCs. The receptor set was obtained from a man aged 40-49 years in good health and CMV-seropositive.

V is TRBV27 and J is TRBJ2-1; 10 bases fit TRBD2. J gave up 3 bases and V 5 bases, and 4 bases lay outside the gene matches. The CDR3 has 15 amino acids. From germline, CDR1 is MNHEY and CDR2 SMNVEV (reference sequence). The CDR3 region has the DNA TGTGCCAGCAGTCCCCTAGCGGGAGACTACAATGAGCAGTTCTTC. Its protein product is CASSPLAGDYNEQFF.

The chain recombines TRBV2 with TRBJ2-5; possibly TRBD1 for D (5 bases). The CDR3 consists of 14 residues. Germline V gene data show CDR1 as SNHLY and CDR2 as FYNNEI. Trimming pared 3 bases from V and 1 base from J, leaving 9 bases between. Written as DNA, the CDR3 is TGTGCCAGCAGTGACCAAACAGGCCAAGAGACCCAGTACTTC. Its translation is CASSDQTGQETQYF.

This rearrangement joins TRBV19 to TRBJ2-2, with a possible D match to TRBD1 (6 bases). V was pared by 0 bases and J by 4 bases, with 9 bases between. CDR1 and CDR2 (germline): LNHDA, SQIVND (reference sequence). This CDR3 has 15 residues. DNA of the CDR3: TGTGCCAGTAGTATAGATCGAGGGGGCACCGGGGAGCTGTTTTTT. The encoded protein is CASSIDRGGTGELFF.

This rearrangement joins TRBV19 to TRBJ1-1; TRBD1 might be the D (6 bases). From germline, CDR1 is LNHDA and CDR2 SQIVND (reference sequence). The CDR3 loop spans 15 amino acids. V was trimmed by 5 bases and J by 6 bases, leaving 19 bases between them. CDR3: CASSPPGVLRAEAFF. CDR3 nucleotide sequence: TGTGCCAGTAGTCCTCCAGGGGTCCTTCGCGCTGAAGCTTTCTTT.

The chain uses TRBV27 and TRBJ2-5, with 7 bases that match TRBD1. The DNA end is more similar to TRBJ2-7, so the J call may be wrong. Germline loops: CDR1 MNHEY, CDR2 SMNVEV (reference sequence). CDR3 length: 14 residues. DNA of the CDR3: TGTGCCAGCAGTTCCACGACAGGGCGCTACGAGCAGTACTTC. Amino acids: CASSSTTGRYEQYF.

In this sample, this clone turned up once. The chain combines TRBV28 with TRBJ2-3, with TRBD1 matching 8 bases. Looked up from germline, CDR1 is MDHEN and CDR2 is SYDVKM. Unmatched junction bases numbered 18, after V lost 5 bases and J lost 2 bases. The CDR3 extends over 19 amino acids. CDR3 protein: CASSIPGQAIQYLTDTQYF. CDR3 DNA: TGTGCCAGCAGTATCCCGGGACAGGCCATACAGTACCTCACAGATACGCAGTATTTT.

The chain combines TRBV5-1 with TRBJ1-5, with 9 positions matching TRBD1. V lost 3 bases and J lost 0; bases outside the gene matches: 1. CDR1 SGHRS and CDR2 YFSETQ come from the germline V gene. The CDR3 has 15 residues. The CDR3 is CASSWTGASNQPQHF. As DNA, the CDR3 is TGCGCCAGCAGCTGGACAGGGGCTAGCAATCAGCCCCAGCATTTT.

V usage is TRBV7-9 and J usage is TRBJ1-1; D remains ambiguous. The CDR3 consists of 13 residues. Trimming removed 5 bases from V and 2 bases from J, with 9 bases in between. In germline, CDR1 is SEHNR, CDR2 FQNEAQ (reference sequence). The CDR3 DNA reads as TGTGCCAGCAGCCCCCAGGAAAACACTGAAGCTTTCTTT. Translated: CASSPQENTEAFF.

J is TRBJ2-3 and V is TRBV5-1; D not certain. V was trimmed by 1 base and J by 0 bases, leaving 9 bases between them. In germline, CDR1 is SGHRS, CDR2 YFSETQ. The CDR3 consists of 15 residues. CDR3 DNA sequence: TGCGCCAGCAGCTTGCGGCAGGCTAGCACAGATACGCAGTATTTT. Amino acids: CASSLRQASTDTQYF.

The chain is built from TRBV5-1 and TRBJ2-1, with TRBD1 identical over 7 bases. J was trimmed by 0 bases and V by 6 bases; bases with no gene match: 12. The CDR3 is 17 residues long. The germline CDR1 and CDR2 sequences are SGHRS and YFSETQ. The CDR3 reads CASTLTPTGNSYNEQFF. For the CDR3, the DNA is TGCGCCAGCACCCTGACCCCGACAGGGAACTCCTACAATGAGCAGTTCTTC.

This chain links TRBV28 with TRBJ1-5; D might be TRBD1 (6 bases). V was pared by 6 bases and J by 6 bases, with 15 bases between. CDR1 is MDHEN, CDR2 SYDVKM, per germline. There are 14 residues in the CDR3. The CDR3 DNA sequence: TGTGCCAGCAGCCACACAGGGAGTATTCAGCCCCAGCATTTT. It yields the protein CASSHTGSIQPQHF.

This clone was recorded once. The chain couples TRBV5-1 to TRBJ2-6, with D unresolved. The CDR3 sequence is 15 residues long. Germline CDR1 reads SGHRS; CDR2 reads YFSETQ. V was trimmed by 2 bases and J by 0 bases, leaving 6 bases between them. CDR3 residues: CASSLLSSGANVLTF. The DNA for the CDR3 is TGCGCCAGCAGCTTACTGAGCTCTGGGGCCAACGTCCTGACTTTC.

This clone has at least ten counts. The chain has TRBV5-6 and TRBJ1-5; 10 positions agree with TRBD1. This CDR3 is built from 16 residues. Germline assignment: CDR1 SGHDT and CDR2 YYEEEE. The ends lost 4 bases at V and 0 bases at J; junction bases unmatched: 4. CDR3 sequence (DNA): TGTGCCAGCAGCGGGGACAGGGGAAATAGCAATCAGCCCCAGCATTTT. Its protein is CASSGDRGNSNQPQHF.

This chain links TRBV29-1 with TRBJ1-4; the D is unclear. The CDR3 runs 14 residues. Trimming pared 0 bases from V and 7 bases from J, leaving 12 bases between. Germline values: CDR1 SQVTM, CDR2 ANQGSEA. The CDR3 is CSVEESEGSEKLFF. The CDR3 DNA follows: TGCAGCGTTGAAGAATCAGAGGGAAGTGAAAAACTGTTTTTT.

This clone was detected only a few times. This rearrangement joins TRBV6-1 to TRBJ2-6, with D unclear. The ends were cut back, 2 bases at V and 0 bases at J, with 5 bases in the middle. There are 15 residues in the CDR3. Germline V gene lookup returns CDR1 MNHNS and CDR2 SASEGT. CDR3 region: CASSEPGSGANVLTF. Written as DNA, the CDR3 is TGTGCCAGCAGTGAACCGGGCTCTGGGGCCAACGTCCTGACTTTC.

V usage is TRBV6-4 and J usage is TRBJ2-7; the D is unclear. Germline V CDR1 and CDR2: MRHNA, SNTAGT. V was shortened by 0 bases and J by 1 base, with 7 bases between the two germline ends. The CDR3 spans 14 residues. Here the CDR3 reads CASSDSPSSYEQYF. The CDR3 region has the DNA TGTGCCAGCAGTGACTCCCCCAGTTCCTACGAGCAGTACTTC.

The V gene is TRBV2, the J gene TRBJ2-5; D ambiguous. Germline V CDR1 and CDR2: SNHLY, FYNNEI. Trimming removed 4 bases at V and 4 bases at J, with 13 bases between. The CDR3 loop spans 14 amino acids. Here the CDR3 reads CASSVSQVGETQYF. CDR3 DNA: TGTGCCAGCAGTGTGTCTCAGGTGGGAGAGACCCAGTACTTC.

The chain couples TRBV4-2 to TRBJ1-1, with unresolved D. Germline CDR1 LGHNA, CDR2 YNFKEQ. Trimming took 0 bases from V and 4 from J, leaving 6 bases between them. The CDR3 contains 13 residues. CDR3 sequence (DNA): TGTGCCAGCAGCCAAGATCGCAGCACTGAAGCTTTCTTT. This encodes CASSQDRSTEAFF.

The chain links TRBV27 to TRBJ2-3, with a tentative D call TRBD1 (5 bases). The CDR3 runs 13 residues. Germline assignment: CDR1 MNHEY and CDR2 SMNVEV (reference sequence). The V and J ends lost 6 bases and 5 bases respectively, with 12 bases between them. The CDR3 DNA is TGTGCCAGCAGCCGGACACTCAGAGATACGCAGTATTTT. Amino acid sequence: CASSRTLRDTQYF.

The chain couples TRBV28 to TRBJ2-1, with 7 bases aligning to TRBD1. This CDR3 contains 15 residues. After removal of 7 bases from V and 1 base from J, the junction contained 7 bases not matched to a gene. Germline V lookup: CDR1 MDHEN, CDR2 SYDVKM. CDR3 in amino acids: CASIEGQRSYNEQFF. DNA of the CDR3: TGTGCCAGCATTGAGGGACAGAGATCCTACAATGAGCAGTTCTTC.

The V and J genes are TRBV5-6 and TRBJ2-1; 11 nucleotides line up with TRBD2. The CDR3 totals 16 residues. V shed 4 bases, J shed 1 base, and the junction held 4 bases outside the gene matches. CDR1 is SGHDT and CDR2 is YYEEEE in the germline V gene. The CDR3 here is CASSPRLAGSYNEQFF. CDR3 in DNA: TGTGCCAGCAGCCCCCGACTAGCGGGGTCCTACAATGAGCAGTTCTTC.

The rearrangement links TRBV19 to TRBJ2-3; D unresolved. Germline assignment: CDR1 LNHDA and CDR2 SQIVND (reference sequence). V dropped 5 bases and J dropped 6 bases, with 12 bases sitting between them. This CDR3 contains 13 residues. The CDR3 spells CASSATEWDTQYF. The CDR3 DNA sequence: TGTGCCAGTAGTGCTACAGAGTGGGATACGCAGTATTTT.

The J gene is TRBJ1-1, the V gene TRBV9, with 7 bases lining up with TRBD1. The length of the CDR3 is 15 residues. Germline V gene data show CDR1 as SGDLS and CDR2 as YYNGEE. After removal of 3 bases from V and 3 bases from J, the junction contained 8 bases not matched to a gene. The CDR3 DNA follows: TGTGCCAGCAGCGCTAAGGGGGCAGGATACACTGAAGCTTTCTTT. Translation gives CASSAKGAGYTEAFF.

CDR3 DNA sequence: TGTGCCAGCAGTCGTCGACAGGGGGCCTACAATGAGCAGTTCTTC. This codes for CASSRRQGAYNEQFF. The J gene is TRBJ2-1, the V gene TRBV28, with 9 bases aligning to TRBD1. J was trimmed by 2 bases and V by 5 bases; bases with no gene match: 4. This CDR3 is built from 15 residues. Germline CDR1 is MDHEN and CDR2 is SYDVKM.

This chain joins TRBV6-6 and TRBJ1-2; 9 bases are shared with TRBD1. The V and J ends lost 5 bases and 4 bases, in that order; junction bases with no gene match: 2. Germline assignment: CDR1 MNHNY and CDR2 SVGAGI (reference sequence). The CDR3 totals 13 residues. The DNA for the CDR3 is TGTGCCAGCAGTGGGGACAGGGTCTATGGCTACACCTTC. Its translation: CASSGDRVYGYTF.